The clone carrying this T cell receptor beta chain was seen a single time. Methods used by the authors: Amplification with reference gene primers provided the estimates of nucleated cell counts. Here immunoSEQ multiplex PCR was the method, and the copy in TCRdb shows in-frame clones only, minus some. Clonal size and the V and J genes are those of that table, whereas D and trimming came from the DNA. The repertoire consists of 81,000 or so clones, with 70% to 90% occurring once and the leading ten covering roughly 12%. The CDR3 loop spans 14 amino acids. The V end lost 0 bases, the J end lost 4 bases, and 9 bases lay between the germline ends. Germline CDR1 MNHNY, CDR2 SVGAGI (reference sequence). This sample is part of a study of blood T cell repertoires in COVID-19. Study-wide context: Spain, Italy and the United States supplied samples that represented acute and convalescent COVID-19. PBMCs, B-cell-depleted T cells, or T cells provided the cDNA or gDNA that made up the material.

This sequence was found in a man between 65 and 85 years old with active or convalescent COVID-19. The chain is built from TRBV6-6 and TRBJ1-1, with D possibly TRBD1 on 5 matching bases. Sequencing was performed on peripheral blood. The CDR3 nucleotides are TGTGCCAGCAGTTACTCGGGACTGGGCACTGAAGCTTTCTTT. Its translation is CASSYSGLGTEAFF.